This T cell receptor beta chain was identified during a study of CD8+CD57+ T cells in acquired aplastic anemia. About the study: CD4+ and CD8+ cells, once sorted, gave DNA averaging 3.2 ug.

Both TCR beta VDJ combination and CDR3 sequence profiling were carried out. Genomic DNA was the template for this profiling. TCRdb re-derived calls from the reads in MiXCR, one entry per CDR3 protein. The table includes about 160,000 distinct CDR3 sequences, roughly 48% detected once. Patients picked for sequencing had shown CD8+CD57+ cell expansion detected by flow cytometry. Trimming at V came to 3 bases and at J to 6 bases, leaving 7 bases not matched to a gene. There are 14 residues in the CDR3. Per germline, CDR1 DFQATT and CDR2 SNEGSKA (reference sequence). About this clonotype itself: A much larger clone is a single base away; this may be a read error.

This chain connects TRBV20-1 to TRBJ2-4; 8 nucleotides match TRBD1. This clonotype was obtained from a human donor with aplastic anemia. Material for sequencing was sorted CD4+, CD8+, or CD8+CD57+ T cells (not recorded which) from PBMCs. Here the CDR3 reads CSARDRVRVNIQYF. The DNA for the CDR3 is TGCAGTGCTAGGGACAGGGTGCGGGTAAACATTCAGTACTTC.